This record concerns one T cell receptor beta chain sequence. Its antigen is currently unknown. Looked up from germline, CDR1 is LNHDA and CDR2 is SQIVND (reference sequence). The CDR3 length is 15 residues. The V and J ends lost 5 bases and 2 bases, in that order; junction bases with no gene match: 6. MiXCR, applied by TCRdb to the 5' RACE reads, yields one record per CDR3 protein. The sample includes around 94,000 distinct CDR3 sequences, approximately 8.9% of them seen just once. This sample was taken from a study of CD8 T cells in ankylosing spondylitis. Findings and caveats of the study: Characteristic, it appeared, of ankylosing spondylitis blood was a TCR beta motif of eight highly homologous variants.

This sequence originates from a male donor with ankylosing spondylitis. The chain combines TRBV19 with TRBJ2-7; 10 bases match TRBD1. The specimen was blood, either unsorted or a sorted T cell fraction (not recorded which). The CDR3: CASSPDRGPTYEQYF. The CDR3 DNA is TGTGCCAGTAGTCCTGACAGGGGGCCAACCTACGAGCAGTACTTC.